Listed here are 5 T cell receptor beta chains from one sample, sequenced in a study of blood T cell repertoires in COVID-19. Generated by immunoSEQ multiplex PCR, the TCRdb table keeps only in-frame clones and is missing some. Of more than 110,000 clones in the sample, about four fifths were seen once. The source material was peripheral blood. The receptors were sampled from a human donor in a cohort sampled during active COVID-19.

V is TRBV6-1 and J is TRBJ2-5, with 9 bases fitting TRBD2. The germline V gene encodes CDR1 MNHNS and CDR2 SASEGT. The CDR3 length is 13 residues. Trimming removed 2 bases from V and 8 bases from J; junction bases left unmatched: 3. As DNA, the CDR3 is TGTGCCAGCAGTGAATCTAGCGGGGCAACCCAGTACTTC. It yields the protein CASSESSGATQYF.

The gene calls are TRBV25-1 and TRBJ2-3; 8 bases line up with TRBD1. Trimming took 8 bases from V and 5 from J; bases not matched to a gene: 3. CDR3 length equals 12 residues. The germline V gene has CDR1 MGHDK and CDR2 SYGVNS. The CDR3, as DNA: TGTGCCAGCCGACAGGGGAAAGATACGCAGTATTTT. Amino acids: CASRQGKDTQYF.

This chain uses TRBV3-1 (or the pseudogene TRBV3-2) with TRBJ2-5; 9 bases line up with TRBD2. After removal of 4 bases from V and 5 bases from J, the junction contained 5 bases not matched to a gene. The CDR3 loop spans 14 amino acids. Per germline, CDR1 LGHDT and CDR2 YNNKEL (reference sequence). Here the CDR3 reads CASSLIAGVETQYF. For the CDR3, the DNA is TGTGCCAGCAGCCTTATAGCGGGGGTTGAGACCCAGTACTTC.

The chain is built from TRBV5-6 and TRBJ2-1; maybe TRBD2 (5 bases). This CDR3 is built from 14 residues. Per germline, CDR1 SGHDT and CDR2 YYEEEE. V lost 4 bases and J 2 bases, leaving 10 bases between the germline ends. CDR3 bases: TGTGCCAGCAGCACACTAGTAACCTACAATGAGCAGTTCTTC. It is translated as CASSTLVTYNEQFF.

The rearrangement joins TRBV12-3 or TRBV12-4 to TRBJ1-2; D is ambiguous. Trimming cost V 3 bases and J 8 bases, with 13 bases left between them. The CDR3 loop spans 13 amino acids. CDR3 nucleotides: TGTGCCAGCAGTTTTGGGAGGGATGAAGGCTACACCTTC. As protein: CASSFGRDEGYTF.